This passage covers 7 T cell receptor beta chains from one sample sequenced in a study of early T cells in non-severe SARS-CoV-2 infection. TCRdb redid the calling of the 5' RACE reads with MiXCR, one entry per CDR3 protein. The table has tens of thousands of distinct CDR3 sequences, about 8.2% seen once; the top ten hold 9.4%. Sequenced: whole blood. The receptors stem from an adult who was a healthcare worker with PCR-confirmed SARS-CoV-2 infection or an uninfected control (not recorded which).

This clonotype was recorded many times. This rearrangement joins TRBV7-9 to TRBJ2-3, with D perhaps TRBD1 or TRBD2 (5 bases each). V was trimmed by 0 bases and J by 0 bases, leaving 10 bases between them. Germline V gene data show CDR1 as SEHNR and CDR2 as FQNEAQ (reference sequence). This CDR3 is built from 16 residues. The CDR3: CASSLAVGASTDTQYF. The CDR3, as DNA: TGTGCCAGCAGCTTAGCAGTCGGGGCTAGCACAGATACGCAGTATTTT.

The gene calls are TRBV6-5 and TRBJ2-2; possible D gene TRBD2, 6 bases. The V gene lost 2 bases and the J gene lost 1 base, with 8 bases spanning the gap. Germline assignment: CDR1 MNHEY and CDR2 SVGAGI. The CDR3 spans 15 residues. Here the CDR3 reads CASSYGGVNTGELFF. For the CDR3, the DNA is TGTGCCAGCAGTTACGGCGGGGTGAACACCGGGGAGCTGTTTTTT.

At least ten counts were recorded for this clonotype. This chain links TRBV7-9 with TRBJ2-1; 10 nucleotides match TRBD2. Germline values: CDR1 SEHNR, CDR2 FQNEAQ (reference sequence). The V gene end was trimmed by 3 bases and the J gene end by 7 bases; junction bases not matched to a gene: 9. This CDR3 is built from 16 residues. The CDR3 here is CASSFVPGLASNEQFF. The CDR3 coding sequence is TGTGCCAGCAGCTTCGTCCCGGGACTAGCGTCGAATGAGCAGTTCTTC. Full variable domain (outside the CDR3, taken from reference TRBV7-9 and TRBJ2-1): DTGVSQNPRHKITKRGQNVTFRCDPISEHNRLYWYRQTLGQGPEFLTYFQNEAQLEKSRLLSDRFSAERPKGSFSTLEIQRTEQGDSAMYLCASSFVPGLASNEQFFGPGTRLTVL.

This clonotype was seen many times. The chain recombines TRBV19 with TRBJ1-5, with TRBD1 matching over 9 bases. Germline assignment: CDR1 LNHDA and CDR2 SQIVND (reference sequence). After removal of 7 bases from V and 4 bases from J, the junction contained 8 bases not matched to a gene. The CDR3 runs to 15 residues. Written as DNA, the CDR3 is TGTGCCAGTACCCCGGGACAGGGAAGTAATCAGCCCCAGCATTTT. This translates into CASTPGQGSNQPQHF.

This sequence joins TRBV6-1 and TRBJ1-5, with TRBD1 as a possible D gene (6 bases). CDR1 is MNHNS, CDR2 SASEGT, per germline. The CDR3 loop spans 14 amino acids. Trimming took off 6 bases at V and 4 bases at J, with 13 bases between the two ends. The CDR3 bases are TGTGCCAGCAGCCTTGGACAGTTAAATCAGCCCCAGCATTTT. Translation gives CASSLGQLNQPQHF.

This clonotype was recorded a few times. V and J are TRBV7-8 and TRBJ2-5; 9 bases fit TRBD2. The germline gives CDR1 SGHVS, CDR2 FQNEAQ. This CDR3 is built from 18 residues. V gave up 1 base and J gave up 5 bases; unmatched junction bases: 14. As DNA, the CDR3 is TGTGCCAGCAGCTTAGAGGCTAGCGGGGAACCCGTCGAGGAGACCCAGTACTTC. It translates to CASSLEASGEPVEETQYF.

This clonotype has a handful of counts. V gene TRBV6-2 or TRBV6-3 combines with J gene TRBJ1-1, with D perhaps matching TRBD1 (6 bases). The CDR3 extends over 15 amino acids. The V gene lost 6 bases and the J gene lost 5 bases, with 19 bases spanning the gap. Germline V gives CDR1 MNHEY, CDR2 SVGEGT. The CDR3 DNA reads TGTGCCAGCAGGCGAGGCATGGGGGCGCGGACTGAAGCTTTCTTT. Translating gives CASRRGMGARTEAFF.